The clone carrying this T cell receptor beta chain showed up just once. Its specificity is unknown. V was clipped by 6 bases and J by 5 bases; unmatched bases: 10. Germline V lookup: CDR1 MDHEN, CDR2 SYDVKM. The length of the CDR3 is 15 residues. The sample originates from a study of radiotherapy plus CTLA-4 blockade in lung cancer. Study-wide results and limits: Tumor-derived TCR clones expanded in blood after radiotherapy plus ipilimumab.

Sequencing was performed with immunoSEQ multiplex PCR; in TCRdb, only in-frame clones are kept and a portion is missing. In the table there are tens of thousands of clones, roughly four fifths of which are singletons. J is TRBJ2-1 and V is TRBV28; 7 bases fit TRBD2. The source of this sequence is a human donor with non-small cell lung cancer who had stable disease on radiotherapy plus ipilimumab. Sequencing used peripheral blood, obtained from a patient treated with radiotherapy plus ipilimumab. For the CDR3, the DNA is TGTGCCAGCAGCTGGCTCGGCGGGGGAAACAATGAGCAGTTCTTC. It is translated as CASSWLGGGNNEQFF.